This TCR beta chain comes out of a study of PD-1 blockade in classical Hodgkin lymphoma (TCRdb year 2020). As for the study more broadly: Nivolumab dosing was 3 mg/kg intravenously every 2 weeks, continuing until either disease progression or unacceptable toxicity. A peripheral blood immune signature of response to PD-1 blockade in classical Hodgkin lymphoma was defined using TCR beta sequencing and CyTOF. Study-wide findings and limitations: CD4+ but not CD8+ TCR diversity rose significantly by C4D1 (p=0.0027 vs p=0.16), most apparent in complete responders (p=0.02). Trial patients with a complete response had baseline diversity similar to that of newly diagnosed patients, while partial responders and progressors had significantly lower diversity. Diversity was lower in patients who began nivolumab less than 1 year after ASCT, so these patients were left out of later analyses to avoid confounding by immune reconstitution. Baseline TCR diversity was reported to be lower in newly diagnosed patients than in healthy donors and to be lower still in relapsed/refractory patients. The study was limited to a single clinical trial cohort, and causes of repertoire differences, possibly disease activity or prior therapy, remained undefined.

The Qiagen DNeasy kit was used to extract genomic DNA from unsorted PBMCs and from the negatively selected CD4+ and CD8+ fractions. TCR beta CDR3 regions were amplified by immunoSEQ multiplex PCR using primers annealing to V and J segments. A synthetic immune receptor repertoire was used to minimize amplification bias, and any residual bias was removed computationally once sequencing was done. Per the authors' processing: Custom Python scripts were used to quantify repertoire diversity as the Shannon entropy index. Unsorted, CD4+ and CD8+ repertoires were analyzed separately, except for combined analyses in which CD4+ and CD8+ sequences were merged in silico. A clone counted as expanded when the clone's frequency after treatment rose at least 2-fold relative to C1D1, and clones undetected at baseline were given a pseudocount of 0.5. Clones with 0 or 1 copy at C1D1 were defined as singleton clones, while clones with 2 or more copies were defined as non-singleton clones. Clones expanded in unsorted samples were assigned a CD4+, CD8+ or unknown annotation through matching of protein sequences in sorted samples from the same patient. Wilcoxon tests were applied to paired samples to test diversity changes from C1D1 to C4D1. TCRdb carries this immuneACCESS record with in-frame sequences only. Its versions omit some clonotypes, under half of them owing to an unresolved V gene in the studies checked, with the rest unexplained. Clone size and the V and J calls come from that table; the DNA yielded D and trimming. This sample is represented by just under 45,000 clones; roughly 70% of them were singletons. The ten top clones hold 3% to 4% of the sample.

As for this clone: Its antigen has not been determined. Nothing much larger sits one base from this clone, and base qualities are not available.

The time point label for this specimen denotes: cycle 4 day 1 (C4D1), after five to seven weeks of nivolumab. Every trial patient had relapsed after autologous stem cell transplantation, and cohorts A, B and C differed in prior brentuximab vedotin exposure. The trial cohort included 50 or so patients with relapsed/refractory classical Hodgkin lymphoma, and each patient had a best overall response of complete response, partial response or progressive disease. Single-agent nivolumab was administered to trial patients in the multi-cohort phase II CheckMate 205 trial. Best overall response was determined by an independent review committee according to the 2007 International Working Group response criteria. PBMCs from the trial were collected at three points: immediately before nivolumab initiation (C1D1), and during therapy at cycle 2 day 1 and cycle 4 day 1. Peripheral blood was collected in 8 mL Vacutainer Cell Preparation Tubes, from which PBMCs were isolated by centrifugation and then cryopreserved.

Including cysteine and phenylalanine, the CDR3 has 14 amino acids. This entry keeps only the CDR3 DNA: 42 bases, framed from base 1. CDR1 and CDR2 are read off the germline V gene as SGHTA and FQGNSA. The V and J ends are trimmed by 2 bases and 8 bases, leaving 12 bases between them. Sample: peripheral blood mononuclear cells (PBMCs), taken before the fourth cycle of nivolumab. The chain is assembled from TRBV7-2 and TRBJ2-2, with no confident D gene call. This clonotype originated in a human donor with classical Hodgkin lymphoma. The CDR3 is CASSLSAGQGELFF. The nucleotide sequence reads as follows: TGTGCCAGCAGCTTATCGGCTGGGCAAGGGGAGCTGTTTTTT.